Below, 20 T cell receptor beta chains from the same sample are listed, as sequenced in a study of blood T cell repertoires in COVID-19. Assay: immunoSEQ multiplex PCR; the TCRdb copy retains only in-frame clones and omits some. The repertoire includes hundreds of thousands of clones, 90% of them detected once, and under 1.1% sits in the top ten. Material for sequencing was peripheral blood. The receptors were gathered from a woman between 40 and 55 years old with COVID-19, enrolled during active disease.

CDR3 in DNA: TGTGCCAGCAGCTTAGGGGGGACTAGCGGGAGTACAGATACGCAGTATTTT. It specifies CASSLGGTSGSTDTQYF. The chain has TRBV7-2 and TRBJ2-3, with 14 bases matching TRBD2. Looked up from germline, CDR1 is SGHTA and CDR2 is FQGNSA. CDR3 length equals 17 residues. Trimming at V came to 1 base and at J to 3 bases, leaving 3 bases not matched to a gene.

The chain links TRBV19 to TRBJ1-2, with D perhaps TRBD1 (5 bases). The CDR3 contains 13 residues. The germline V and J ends were trimmed by 6 bases and 5 bases, with 13 bases remaining between them. Per the germline V gene, CDR1 is LNHDA and CDR2 is SQIVND (reference sequence). CDR3 sequence reads: CASRDTGFYGYTF. The CDR3 region has the DNA TGTGCCAGTAGGGATACAGGTTTTTATGGCTACACCTTC.

This chain uses TRBV7-2 with TRBJ1-2; D unclear. Trimming left V 5 bases short and J 6 bases short, with 13 bases between. The CDR3 spans 13 residues. Germline V gives CDR1 SGHTA, CDR2 FQGNSA. CDR3 nucleotide sequence: TGTGCCAGCAGCATAAGACAAGACCATGGCTACACCTTC. Translated: CASSIRQDHGYTF.

The chain combines TRBV6-1 with TRBJ2-7; D is possibly TRBD2 (6 bases). V was shortened by 3 bases and J by 8 bases, with 14 bases between the two germline ends. Germline CDR1 reads MNHNS; CDR2 reads SASEGT. The CDR3 is 13 amino acids. For the CDR3, the DNA is TGTGCCAGCAGTGACGCGGGACCACCCAAGCAGTACTTC. Amino acid sequence: CASSDAGPPKQYF.

The chain carries TRBV11-2 and TRBJ2-5, with TRBD1 as a possible D gene (6 bases). Germline-derived CDR1 and CDR2 are SGHAT and FQNNGV. V lost 0 bases, J lost 5 bases, and 13 bases lay in between. This CDR3 has 15 residues. Here the CDR3 reads CASSLDVGAKETQYF. CDR3 DNA: TGTGCCAGCAGCTTAGATGTGGGGGCAAAGGAGACCCAGTACTTC.

This clone appeared once. This chain joins TRBV7-9 and TRBJ1-2; 10 bases are shared with TRBD1. With V trimmed by 2 bases and J by 4 bases, 10 bases remained unmatched. Germline V gene lookup returns CDR1 SEHNR and CDR2 FQNEAQ (reference sequence). The CDR3 runs 17 residues. The CDR3 nucleotides read TGTGCCAGCAGCTTATGGGATCTGGGACAGGGGACCTATGGCTACACCTTC. This sequence encodes CASSLWDLGQGTYGYTF.

The rearrangement links TRBV4-1 to TRBJ1-3; D is undetermined. The CDR3 is 14 amino acids. Germline V lookup: CDR1 MGHRA, CDR2 YSYEKL. Trimming took 1 base from V and 1 from J, leaving 5 bases between them. The CDR3 is CASSQGVSGNTIYF. DNA of the CDR3: TGCGCCAGCAGCCAAGGAGTATCTGGAAACACCATATATTTT.

The chain links TRBV5-4 to TRBJ2-3; 9 bases are a match to TRBD1. The CDR3 covers 15 residues. The germline gives CDR1 SGHNT, CDR2 YYREEE (reference sequence). Trimming cost V 4 bases and J 4 bases; bases outside gene matches: 7. For the CDR3, the DNA is TGTGCCAGCAGCCGCGGACAGGGGCGGCCAGATACGCAGTATTTT. This encodes CASSRGQGRPDTQYF.

This chain uses TRBV9 with TRBJ1-2; TRBD1 matches at 7 bases. The CDR3 is made up of 14 amino acids. Trimming at V came to 4 bases and at J to 4 bases, leaving 7 bases not matched to a gene. The germline CDR1 and CDR2 sequences are SGDLS and YYNGEE. As DNA, the CDR3 is TGTGCCAGCAGCCTAATAGGGGGCGCCTATGGCTACACCTTC. Translation gives CASSLIGGAYGYTF.

The V and J genes are TRBV10-3 and TRBJ1-6; 7 bases are a match to TRBD1. Germline V lookup: CDR1 ENHRY, CDR2 SYGVKD. Germline trimming cut 2 bases from V and 7 bases from J; bases unmatched to any gene: 8. There are 16 residues in the CDR3. CDR3: CAISERAGTANSPLHF. The CDR3, as DNA: TGTGCCATCAGTGAGCGAGCCGGGACAGCCAATTCACCCCTCCACTTT.

This clone was counted once. V usage is TRBV27 and J usage is TRBJ1-4; perhaps TRBD1 as D (5 bases). The germline V gene encodes CDR1 MNHEY and CDR2 SMNVEV (reference sequence). V was pared by 4 bases and J by 7 bases, with 13 bases between. There are 14 residues in the CDR3. CDR3 nucleotides: TGTGCCAGCAGTTCCCGGGGCGGGGGTGAAAAACTGTTTTTT. Its protein product is CASSSRGGGEKLFF. The full variable domain, its missing parts supplied by reference TRBV27 and TRBJ1-4, is EAQVTQNPRYLITVTGKKLTVTCSQNMNHEYMSWYRQDPGLGLRQIYYSMNVEVTDKGDVPEGYKVSRKEKRNFPLILESPSPNQTSLYFCASSSRGGGEKLFFGSGTQLSVL.

This clone was picked up one time. This chain joins TRBV5-8 and TRBJ2-5; TRBD2 aligns across 11 bases. Germline CDR1 is SGHTS and CDR2 is YDEGEE. The ends lost 0 bases at V and 5 bases at J; junction bases unmatched: 12. The CDR3 spans 18 residues. DNA of the CDR3: TGTGCCAGCAGCTTGGCGAGACTAGCGGGGCCACGTCTTGAGACCCAGTACTTC. Its translation: CASSLARLAGPRLETQYF.

V gene TRBV7-2 combines with J gene TRBJ1-5; D unresolved. The CDR3 totals 15 residues. With 4 bases removed from V and 2 bases from J, the gap between germline ends came to 12 bases. CDR1 is SGHTA and CDR2 is FQGNSA in the germline V gene. The DNA for the CDR3 is TGTGCCAGCAGCTCCCGGACTCAAGGCAATCAGCCCCAGCATTTT. This gives the protein CASSSRTQGNQPQHF.

This rearrangement joins TRBV30 to TRBJ2-2; D not resolved. This CDR3 has 14 residues. The germline CDR1 and CDR2 sequences are GTSNPN and SVGIG (reference sequence). V gave up 0 bases and J gave up 2 bases, with 7 bases separating them. The CDR3 protein is CAWSVLSNTGELFF. In nucleotides, the CDR3 is TGTGCCTGGAGTGTACTATCTAACACCGGGGAGCTGTTTTTT.

The gene calls are TRBV6-5 and TRBJ1-2; 8 positions match TRBD1. The J segment lost 4 bases and the V segment lost 6 bases, leaving 7 bases of the junction unmatched. CDR3 size: 14 residues. CDR1 and CDR2 (germline): MNHEY, SVGAGI. The DNA for the CDR3 is TGTGCCAGCAGCCGTGGACAGGGCCGCTATGGCTACACCTTC. Protein sequence: CASSRGQGRYGYTF.

The chain employs TRBV7-3 and TRBJ2-1; TRBD2 agrees at 9 bases. V was clipped by 1 base and J by 9 bases; unmatched bases: 7. The CDR3 length is 15 residues. From germline, CDR1 is SGHTA and CDR2 FQGTGA. CDR3 DNA sequence: TGTGCCAGCAGCTTAAAAGCGGGAGGAGGGACTGAGCAGTTCTTC. This encodes CASSLKAGGGTEQFF.

V and J are TRBV24-1 and TRBJ1-3; tentatively, D is TRBD1 (6 bases). V was cut by 7 bases and J by 4 bases, with 13 bases left in between. CDR3 size: 14 residues. CDR1 is KGHDR, CDR2 SFDVKD, per germline. In nucleotides, the CDR3 is TGTGCCACCAGCCAGGGGAGTAAAGGAAACACCATATATTTT. This sequence encodes CATSQGSKGNTIYF.

This sequence joins TRBV3-1 (or the pseudogene TRBV3-2) and TRBJ1-2; no clear D gene. Germline lookup yields CDR1 LGHDT and CDR2 YNNKEL (reference sequence). The CDR3 is 14 amino acids. Between the trimmed V and J ends, which lost 0 bases and 2 bases, there was a span of 7 bases. The CDR3, as DNA: TGTGCCAGCAGCCAAGAATTAGTGAACTATGGCTACACCTTC. It specifies CASSQELVNYGYTF.

This sequence joins TRBV6-6 and TRBJ1-1; no reliable D call. The CDR3 is 14 amino acids. Germline V gives CDR1 MNHNY, CDR2 SVGAGI (reference sequence). With 7 bases removed from V and 1 base from J, the gap between germline ends came to 13 bases. The CDR3 loop reads CASTYRRENTEAFF. CDR3 nucleotides: TGTGCCAGCACCTACCGTCGGGAGAACACTGAAGCTTTCTTT.

This clone was detected only once. The J gene is TRBJ2-5, the V gene TRBV28; 12 nucleotides agree with TRBD2. The ends lost 11 bases at V and 5 bases at J; junction bases unmatched: 9. CDR1 is MDHEN, CDR2 SYDVKM, per germline. The CDR3 runs 14 residues. In DNA form, the CDR3 reads TGTGCCTGCTCGAGAGGACTAGCGGGGGAGACCCAGTACTTC. Protein product: CACSRGLAGETQYF.